Listed below are T cell receptor beta chains from one sample, sequenced in a study of blood T cell repertoires in COVID-19. Some clones are missing from TCRdb's copy, which holds only in-frame ones; the method was immunoSEQ multiplex PCR. The data show about 180,000 clones, more than 70% seen once. The sample consisted of peripheral blood. These receptors were obtained from an elderly woman with active or convalescent COVID-19. CDR3s include the opening cysteine and the closing phenylalanine or tryptophan. The D gene is left open where the match is weak. Some rows have no size entry. The others give once, few or many, or a class for an expanded clone.

d_call	v_call	clone_size	j_call	cdr3_nt	cdr3_aa
NA	TRBV9	NA	TRBJ1-1	TGTGCCAGCAGCGTAATGGGGGGCACTGAAGCTTTCTTT	CASSVMGGTEAFF
TRBD2	TRBV2	NA	TRBJ2-1	TGTGCCAGCAGGAGGACTAGCGGGGGTCTAAATGAGCAGTTCTTC	CASRRTSGGLNEQFF
NA	TRBV5-6	once	TRBJ1-4	TGTGCCAGCAGCTTGGCGGGGGAAAAACTGTTTTTT	CASSLAGEKLFF
NA	TRBV11-2	NA	TRBJ2-5	TGTGCCAGCAGCTTAATGGGCAGCCAAGAGACCCAGTACTTC	CASSLMGSQETQYF
NA	TRBV28	NA	TRBJ1-2	TGTGCCAGCAGCCTTATGTATGGCTACACCTTC	CASSLMYGYTF
NA	TRBV28	NA	TRBJ2-1	TGTGCCAGCAGTTTACCGGGGGTCAATGAGCAGTTCTTC	CASSLPGVNEQFF
NA	TRBV6-5	NA	TRBJ2-7	TGTGCCAGCAGTCGCGACAGTCACGATTCCGAGGAGTACTTC	CASSRDSHDSEEYF
TRBD2	TRBV19	NA	TRBJ2-5	TGTGCCAGTAGTATCGGCAGGAGCGGGAGGGGAGAGACCCAGTACTTC	CASSIGRSGRGETQYF
TRBD1	TRBV29-1	many	TRBJ2-7	TGCAGCGCCGGGACAGGGTCCCACGAGCAGTACTTC	CSAGTGSHEQYF
NA	TRBV5-8	NA	TRBJ1-1	TGTGCCAGCAGCTTTCGGGGGGCGGGCACTGAAGCTTTCTTT	CASSFRGAGTEAFF
TRBD2	TRBV6-5	NA	TRBJ2-5	TGTGCCAGCGGATTAGCGGGAGCCGGGGAGACCCAGTACTTC	CASGLAGAGETQYF
TRBD1	TRBV29-1	NA	TRBJ2-2	TGCAGCGGCAGACAGGGTGACGGGGAGCTGTTTTTT	CSGRQGDGELFF
NA	TRBV6-1	NA	TRBJ1-5	TGTGCCAGCAGTGAGATGGGAGATAGCAATCAGCCCCAGCATTTT	CASSEMGDSNQPQHF
TRBD1	TRBV6-5	NA	TRBJ1-5	TGTGCCAGCAGGACAGGGAACAATCAGCCCCAGCATTTT	CASRTGNNQPQHF
TRBD1	TRBV5-6	few	TRBJ2-5	TGTGCCAGCAGCCTTTCCGGGACAGGGTATGAGACCCAGTACTTC	CASSLSGTGYETQYF
TRBD1	TRBV2	NA	TRBJ2-7	TGTGCCAGCAGTACTGACAGGGGTTATTCCTACGAGCAGTACTTC	CASSTDRGYSYEQYF
NA	TRBV5-8	NA	TRBJ1-1	TGTGCCAGCAGCTTGGTAGTGGGGGCCATGAACACTGAAGCTTTCTTT	CASSLVVGAMNTEAFF
NA	TRBV1	NA	TRBJ2-7	TGCACCAGCAGCCAAGAGGTCCTAGCGGGAGGGCCCCACGAGCAGTACTTC	CTSSQEVLAGGPHEQYF
NA	TRBV5-1	NA	TRBJ2-1	TGCGCCAGCAGCCGCCAAGGACAGAGATCCTACAATGAGCAGTTCTTC	CASSRQGQRSYNEQFF
NA	TRBV5-1	NA	TRBJ2-7	TGCGCCAGCAGCTTGGTAAGCGGGTCCTACGAGCAGTACTTC	CASSLVSGSYEQYF
TRBD1	TRBV5-1	once	TRBJ1-5	TGCGCCAGCAGCCGAGGACAGGGGGGCCAGCCCCAGCATTTT	CASSRGQGGQPQHF
TRBD1	TRBV28	NA	TRBJ1-6	TGTGCCAGCAGTTTCCAACGGACAGGGCTGTATAATTCACCCCTCCACTTT	CASSFQRTGLYNSPLHF
TRBD2	TRBV24-1	NA	TRBJ2-1	TGTGCCACCAGTGATTCGGGACTAGCGGGAGGATCTTACAATGAGCAGTTCTTC	CATSDSGLAGGSYNEQFF
NA	TRBV5-4	NA	TRBJ2-7	TGTGCCAGCAGCTTTCTGTCCAGGGACGAGCAGTACTTC	CASSFLSRDEQYF
TRBD2	TRBV2	NA	TRBJ2-1	TGTGCCAGCAGTTTTAGCGGGAGTTCGTACAATGAGCAGTTCTTC	CASSFSGSSYNEQFF
NA	TRBV7-9	NA	TRBJ1-4	TGTGCCAGCAGCTTAGTGGGCCCGACTAATGAAAAACTGTTTTTT	CASSLVGPTNEKLFF
TRBD1	TRBV5-1	once	TRBJ2-1	TGCGCCAGCAGCTTCAGGGACAGTACACCCCATGAGCAGTTCTTC	CASSFRDSTPHEQFF
NA	TRBV11-2	NA	TRBJ2-1	TGTGCCAGCAGCTTAGATAGCGGTCGGGTAAATGAGCAGTTCTTC	CASSLDSGRVNEQFF
TRBD1	TRBV4-1	NA	TRBJ2-2	TGCGCCAGCAGCCAGCCTCCGGGACAGGGGCACACCGGGGAGCTGTTTTTT	CASSQPPGQGHTGELFF
NA	TRBV5-1	NA	TRBJ1-1	TGCGCCAGCAGCCCACCCGGGTCCTTGACTGAAGCTTTCTTT	CASSPPGSLTEAFF
TRBD1	TRBV18	NA	TRBJ2-7	TGTGCCAGCTCTTCCGGGACAGGGGGAAGGGATACCCCCCGGCAGTACTTC	CASSSGTGGRDTPRQYF
TRBD2	TRBV5-1	NA	TRBJ2-1	TGCGCCAGCAGCTTGAGGAGGCTAGCGGGAGGGCCGGGGGAGCAGTTCTTC	CASSLRRLAGGPGEQFF
TRBD2	TRBV7-2	NA	TRBJ2-3	TGTGCCAGCAGTGGGACTAGCGGGGGGCGCACAGATACGCAGTATTTT	CASSGTSGGRTDTQYF
TRBD1	TRBV6-5	NA	TRBJ1-1	TGTGCCAGCAGAACACCGGGACAGAAGGCTGAAGCTTTCTTT	CASRTPGQKAEAFF
TRBD2	TRBV5-1	NA	TRBJ2-7	TGCGCCAGCAGCTTCGGGGAGGGACTCTCCTACGAGCAGTACTTC	CASSFGEGLSYEQYF
TRBD2	TRBV13	NA	TRBJ2-1	TGTGCCAGCAGCTTAGGCGGCGGGAGGGCCTACAATGAGCAGTTCTTC	CASSLGGGRAYNEQFF
NA	TRBV5-1	NA	TRBJ2-7	TGCGCCAGCAGCTTGGACGGGGTAGGTGAGCAGTACTTC	CASSLDGVGEQYF
TRBD1	TRBV12-5	NA	TRBJ1-1	TGTGCTAGTGCCCTCCCCCCGGACAGGGAGGTTTTCTTT	CASALPPDREVFF
NA	TRBV5-5	NA	TRBJ1-2	TGTGCCAGCAGCGCCCCTGGTGAGGCGAACTATGGCTACACCTTC	CASSAPGEANYGYTF
NA	TRBV15	few	TRBJ1-5	TGTGCCACCAGCAGAGATCGCGGGAGAAGCAATCAGCCCCAGCATTTT	CATSRDRGRSNQPQHF
TRBD1	TRBV18	NA	TRBJ2-2	TGTGCCAGTTCAGGACAGGGAAGCACCGGGGAGCTGTTTTTT	CASSGQGSTGELFF
NA	TRBV7-9	once	TRBJ1-1	TGTGCCAGCAGCCAACTGTTGGGGGGGAACACTGAAGCTTTCTTT	CASSQLLGGNTEAFF
NA	TRBV2	NA	TRBJ1-1	TGTGCCAGCACGTGGACTGTGAACACTGAAGCTTTCTTT	CASTWTVNTEAFF